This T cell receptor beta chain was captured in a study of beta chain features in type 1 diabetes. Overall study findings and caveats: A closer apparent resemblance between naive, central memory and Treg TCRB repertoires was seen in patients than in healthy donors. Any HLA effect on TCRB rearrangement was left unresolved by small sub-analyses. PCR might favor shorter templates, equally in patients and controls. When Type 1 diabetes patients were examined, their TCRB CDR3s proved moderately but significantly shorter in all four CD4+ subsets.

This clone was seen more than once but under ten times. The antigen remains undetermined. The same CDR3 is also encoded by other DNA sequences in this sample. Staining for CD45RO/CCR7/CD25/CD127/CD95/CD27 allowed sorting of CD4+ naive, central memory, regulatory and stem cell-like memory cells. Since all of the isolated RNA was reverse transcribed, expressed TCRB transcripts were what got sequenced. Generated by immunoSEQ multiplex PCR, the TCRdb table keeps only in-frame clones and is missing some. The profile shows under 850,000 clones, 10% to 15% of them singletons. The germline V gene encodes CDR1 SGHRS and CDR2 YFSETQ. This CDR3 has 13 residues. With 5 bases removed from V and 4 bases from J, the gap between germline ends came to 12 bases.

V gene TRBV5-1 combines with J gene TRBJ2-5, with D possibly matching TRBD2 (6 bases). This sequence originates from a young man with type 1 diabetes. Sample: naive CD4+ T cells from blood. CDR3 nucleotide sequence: TGCGCCAGCAGTCTTGGGACTGGAGAGACCCAGTACTTC. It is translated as CASSLGTGETQYF.